The present T cell receptor (beta chain) was sequenced within a study of blood T cell repertoires in COVID-19. The germline gives CDR1 WNHNN, CDR2 SYGVQD (reference sequence). V lost 2 bases and J lost 4; bases outside the gene matches: 7. This CDR3 has 17 residues. Generated by immunoSEQ multiplex PCR, the TCRdb table keeps only in-frame clones and is missing some. The sample records about 230,000 clones, less than 90% being singletons. The sequenced sample consisted of peripheral blood. The clonotype was recovered from a woman aged 70 to 79 with active or convalescent COVID-19. The genes are TRBV10-1 and TRBJ2-7; TRBD2 matches 14 bases. The CDR3 loop reads CASSEPGTSGRRYEQYF. CDR3 sequence (DNA): TGCGCCAGCAGTGAGCCCGGGACTAGCGGGAGACGGTACGAGCAGTACTTC.